This T cell receptor beta chain was sequenced in a study of cytomegalovirus exposure and HLA in healthy donors (dated by TCRdb to 2016 to 2017). Background on the whole study: According to a later analysis, the 120 or so validation repertoires were produced on the same platform as the 666 repertoires of the first cohort. The study aimed to test whether signatures of past pathogen exposure could be identified by cataloging public T cell receptors. Along with the approximately 700-subject first cohort, a separate validation cohort of 120 different subjects was used. The study combined high-throughput TCR immunosequencing, statistical association of individual TCRs with disease status, and machine learning to predict cytomegalovirus infection status. What the research found in general, with its limitations: The classifier was reported to diagnose cytomegalovirus status with high specificity and sensitivity in both the original cohort and the validation cohort. Three of the identified cytomegalovirus-associated TCR beta chains were confirmed in vitro to be specific for cytomegalovirus antigens. All 120 or so repertoires were used to score co-occurrence in the validation cohort in a later analysis, because that analysis had no HLA typing for the cohort. A total of 164 TCR beta chains were listed by the study as associated with cytomegalovirus. According to the authors, the approach could potentially be generalized to other disease states and immunological phenotypes. Most TCR sequences were seen in very few donors, while some public TCRs were found in many individuals. Subsequent analysis determined that TCRs grouped into clusters in the first cohort also showed a tendency toward co-occurrence across the 130 or so validation repertoires, and approximately 94% of cluster scores exceeded 0.

The library was prepared using the immunoSEQ multiplex PCR assay. The authors processed their data as follows. A statistical classification framework was built for diagnosing cytomegalovirus status from the catalog of TCR beta chain sequences. Drawn from immuneACCESS, this table holds only the in-frame rearrangements with V and J called that TCRdb kept. Clones are partly lost; checked studies trace under half to an unresolved V gene and leave the rest unexplained. V, J and clone size are taken as reported in that table, and D and trimming were inferred from the DNA itself. The sample has approximately 150,000 clones on record, 85% of them singletons. The ten largest clones capture 2% to 2.5% of the sample. As for this clone: The antigen it recognizes is unknown. Per-base quality was not reported, and no clone a single base away is much larger than it.

Donors formed part of the validation cohort, which comprised 120 subjects and was distinct from the first cohort of under 850 subjects. The CDR3 holds 15 amino acids from the cysteine to the phenylalanine. Of all the DNA, just the CDR3 is kept, 45 bases in frame from base 1. V is reduced by 6 bases and J by 0 bases, leaving a spacing of 11 bases between them. Based on the germline V gene (reference sequence), the CDR1 and CDR2 sequences are LNHDA and SQIVND. This receptor was identified in a man aged 25-45 years in good health and CMV-seropositive. This chain joins TRBV19 to TRBJ1-4; D gene: possibly TRBD1, on 6 matching bases. The material sequenced was PBMCs. The DNA reads as follows: TGTGCCAGTAGGGACAGACCTGCAACTAATGAAAAACTGTTTTTT. This is translated as CASRDRPATNEKLFF.